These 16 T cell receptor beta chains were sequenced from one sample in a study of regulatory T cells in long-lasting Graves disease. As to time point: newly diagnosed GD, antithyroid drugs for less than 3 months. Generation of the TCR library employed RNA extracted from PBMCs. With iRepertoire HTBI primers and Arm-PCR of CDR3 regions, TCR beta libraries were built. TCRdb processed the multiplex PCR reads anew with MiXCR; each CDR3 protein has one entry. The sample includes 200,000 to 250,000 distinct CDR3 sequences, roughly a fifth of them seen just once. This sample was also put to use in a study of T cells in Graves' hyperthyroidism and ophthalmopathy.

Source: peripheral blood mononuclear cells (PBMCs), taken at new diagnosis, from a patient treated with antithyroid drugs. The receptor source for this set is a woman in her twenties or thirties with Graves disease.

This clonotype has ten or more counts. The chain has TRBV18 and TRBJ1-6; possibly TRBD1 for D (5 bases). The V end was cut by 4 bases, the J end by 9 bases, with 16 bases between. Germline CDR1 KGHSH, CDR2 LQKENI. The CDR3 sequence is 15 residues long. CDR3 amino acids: CASSQTENRFSPLHF. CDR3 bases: TGTGCCAGCTCACAAACGGAGAACAGGTTTTCACCCCTCCACTTT.

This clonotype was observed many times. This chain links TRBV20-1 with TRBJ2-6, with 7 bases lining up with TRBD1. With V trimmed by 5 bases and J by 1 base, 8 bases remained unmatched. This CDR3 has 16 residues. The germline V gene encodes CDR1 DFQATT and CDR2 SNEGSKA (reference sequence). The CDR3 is CSAGAGGESGANVLTF. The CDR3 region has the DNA TGCAGTGCTGGGGCAGGGGGTGAGTCTGGGGCCAACGTCCTGACTTTC.

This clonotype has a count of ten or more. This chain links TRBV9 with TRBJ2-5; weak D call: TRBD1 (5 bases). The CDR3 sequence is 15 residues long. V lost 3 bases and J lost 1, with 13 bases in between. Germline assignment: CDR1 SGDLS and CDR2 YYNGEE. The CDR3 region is CASSANSGSQETQYF. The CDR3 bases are TGTGCCAGCAGCGCGAATTCAGGGTCCCAAGAGACCCAGTACTTC.

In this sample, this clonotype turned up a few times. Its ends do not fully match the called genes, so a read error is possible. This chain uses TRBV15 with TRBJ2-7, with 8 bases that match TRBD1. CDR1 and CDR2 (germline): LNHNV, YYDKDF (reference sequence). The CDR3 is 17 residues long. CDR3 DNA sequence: TGTGCCACCAGCAGAGTCGAGATACAGGGGGTTATCTACGAGCGGTACTTC. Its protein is CATSRVEIQGVIYERYF.

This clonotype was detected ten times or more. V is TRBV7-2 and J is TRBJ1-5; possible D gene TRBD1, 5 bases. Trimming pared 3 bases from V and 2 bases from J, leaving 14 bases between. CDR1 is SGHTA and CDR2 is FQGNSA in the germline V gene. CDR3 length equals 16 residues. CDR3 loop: CASSLGGEGRNQPQHF. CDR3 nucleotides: TGTGCCAGCAGCTTGGGGGGGGAGGGGCGCAATCAGCCCCAGCATTTT.

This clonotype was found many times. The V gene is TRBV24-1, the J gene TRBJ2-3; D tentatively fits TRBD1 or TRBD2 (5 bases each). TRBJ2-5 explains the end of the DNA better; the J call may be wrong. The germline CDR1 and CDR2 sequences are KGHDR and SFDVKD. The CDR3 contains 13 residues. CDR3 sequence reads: CATSDGAVQTQYF. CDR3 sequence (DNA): TGTGCCACCAGTGACGGGGCAGTGCAGACCCAGTACTTC.

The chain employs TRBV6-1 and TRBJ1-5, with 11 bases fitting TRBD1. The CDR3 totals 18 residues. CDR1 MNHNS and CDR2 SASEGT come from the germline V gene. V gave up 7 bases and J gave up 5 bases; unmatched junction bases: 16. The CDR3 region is CASKEAGLRDRGDQPQHF. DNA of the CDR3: TGTGCCAGCAAGGAGGCCGGGTTGAGGGACAGGGGGGATCAGCCCCAGCATTTT.

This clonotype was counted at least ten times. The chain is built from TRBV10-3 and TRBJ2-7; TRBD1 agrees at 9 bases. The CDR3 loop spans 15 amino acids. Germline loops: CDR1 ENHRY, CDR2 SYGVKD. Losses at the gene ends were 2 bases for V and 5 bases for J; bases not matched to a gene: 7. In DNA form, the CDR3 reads TGTGCCATCAGTGAGCCGACAGGGGGAAGGAACGAGCAGTACTTC. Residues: CAISEPTGGRNEQYF.

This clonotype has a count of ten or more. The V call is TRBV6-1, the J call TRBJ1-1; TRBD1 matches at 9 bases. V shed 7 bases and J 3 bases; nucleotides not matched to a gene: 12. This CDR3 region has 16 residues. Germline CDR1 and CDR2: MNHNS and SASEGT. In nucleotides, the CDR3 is TGTGCCAGCACCCCGGGACAGGGCCGGGGGGACACTGAAGCTTTCTTT. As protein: CASTPGQGRGDTEAFF.

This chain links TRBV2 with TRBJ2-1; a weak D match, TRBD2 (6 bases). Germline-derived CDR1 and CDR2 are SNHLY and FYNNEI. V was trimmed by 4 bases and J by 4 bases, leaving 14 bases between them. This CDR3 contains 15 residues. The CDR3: CASSGEPGLYNEQFF. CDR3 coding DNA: TGTGCCAGCAGTGGGGAACCGGGACTTTACAATGAGCAGTTCTTC.

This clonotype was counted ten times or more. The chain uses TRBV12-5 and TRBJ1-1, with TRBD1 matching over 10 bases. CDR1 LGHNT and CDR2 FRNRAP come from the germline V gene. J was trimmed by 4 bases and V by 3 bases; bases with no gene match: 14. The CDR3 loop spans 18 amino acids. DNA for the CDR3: TGTGCTAGTGGTTTCCGAGGTTGGGACAGGGGTTTGGGCACTGAAGCTTTCTTT. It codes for CASGFRGWDRGLGTEAFF.

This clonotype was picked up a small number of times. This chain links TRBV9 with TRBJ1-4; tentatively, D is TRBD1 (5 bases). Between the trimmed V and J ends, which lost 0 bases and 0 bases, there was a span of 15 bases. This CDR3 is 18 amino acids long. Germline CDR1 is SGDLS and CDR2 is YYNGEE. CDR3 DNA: TGTGCCAGCAGCGTAGTTATGATCAGGGCGGCAACTAATGAAAAACTGTTTTTT. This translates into CASSVVMIRAATNEKLFF.

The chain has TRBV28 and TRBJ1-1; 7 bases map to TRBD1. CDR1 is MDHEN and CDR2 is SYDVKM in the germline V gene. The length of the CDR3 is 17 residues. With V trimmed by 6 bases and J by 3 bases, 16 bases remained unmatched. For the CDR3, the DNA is TGTGCCAGCAGCTCAGCGCTTGGGACAGATTGGGACACTGAAGCTTTCTTT. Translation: CASSSALGTDWDTEAFF.

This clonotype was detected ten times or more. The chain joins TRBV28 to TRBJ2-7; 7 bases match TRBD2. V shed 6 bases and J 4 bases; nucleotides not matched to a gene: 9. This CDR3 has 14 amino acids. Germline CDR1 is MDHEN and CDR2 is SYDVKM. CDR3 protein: CASSPLPGGYEQYF. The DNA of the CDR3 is TGTGCCAGCAGCCCGCTCCCGGGGGGATACGAGCAGTACTTC.

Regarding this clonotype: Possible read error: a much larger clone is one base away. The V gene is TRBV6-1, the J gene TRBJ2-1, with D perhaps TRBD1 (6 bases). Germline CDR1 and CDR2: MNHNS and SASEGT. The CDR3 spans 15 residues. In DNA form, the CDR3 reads TGTGCCAGCAGTGAACAGACAGGCTCCTACAGTGAGCAGTTCTTC. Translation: CASSEQTGSYSEQFF.

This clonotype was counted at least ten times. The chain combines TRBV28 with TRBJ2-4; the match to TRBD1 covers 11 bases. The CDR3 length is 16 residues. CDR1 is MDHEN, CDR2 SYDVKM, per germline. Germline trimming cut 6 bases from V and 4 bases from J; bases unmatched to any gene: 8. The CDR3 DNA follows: TGTGCCAGCAGCCCCTACGGGACAGGGGGAAAAAACATTCAGTACTTC. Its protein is CASSPYGTGGKNIQYF.